The 15 T cell receptor beta chains presented below share a single source sample, sequenced in a study of blood T cell repertoires in COVID-19. Sequencing was performed with immunoSEQ multiplex PCR; in TCRdb, only in-frame clones are kept and a portion is missing. The repertoire holds a few hundred thousand clones, with roughly nine tenths as singletons. The sequencing sample was made of peripheral blood. The receptor set was obtained from a man between 18 and 29 years old with active or convalescent COVID-19.

This clone was counted once. The chain is built from TRBV28 and TRBJ2-7, with a tentative D call TRBD2 (6 bases). This CDR3 has 11 residues. Germline CDR1 and CDR2: MDHEN and SYDVKM. CDR3 sequence: CASGSYYEQYF. CDR3 in DNA: TGTGCGTCCGGGAGTTATTACGAGCAGTACTTC.

The chain has TRBV10-3 and TRBJ2-5; TRBD2 agrees at 9 bases. Germline V gene lookup returns CDR1 ENHRY and CDR2 SYGVKD. The CDR3 is 17 residues long. Trimming cost V 4 bases and J 0 bases; bases outside gene matches: 9. The CDR3 region is CAISAVAGDQDQETQYF. The CDR3 nucleotides are TGTGCCATCAGTGCTGTAGCGGGGGACCAGGACCAAGAGACCCAGTACTTC.

The chain is built from TRBV9 and TRBJ2-1; a weak D match, TRBD2 (6 bases). Germline V lookup: CDR1 SGDLS, CDR2 YYNGEE. Trimming pared 6 bases from V and 7 bases from J, leaving 14 bases between. The CDR3 has 13 amino acids. The CDR3 sequence: CASNEGTSNEQFF. The CDR3, as DNA: TGTGCCAGCAACGAAGGGACTTCTAATGAGCAGTTCTTC.

The rearrangement joins TRBV19 to TRBJ2-7; D might be TRBD2 (5 bases). The CDR3 extends over 16 amino acids. From germline, CDR1 is LNHDA and CDR2 SQIVND (reference sequence). V was pared by 4 bases and J by 3 bases, with 19 bases between. The DNA for the CDR3 is TGTGCCAGTAGTAACCCCCGGGGAGAGAGGGACTACGAGCAGTACTTC. Protein product: CASSNPRGERDYEQYF.

This clone was detected once. The chain carries TRBV5-1 and TRBJ2-2; TRBD2 matches 11 bases. The CDR3 sequence is 19 residues long. The germline V gene encodes CDR1 SGHRS and CDR2 YFSETQ. V trimming: 1 base; J trimming: 2 bases; junction bases outside the gene matches: 10. The CDR3 sequence: CASSLPTTSGRGNTGELFF. The CDR3 nucleotides are TGCGCCAGCAGCTTGCCCACCACTAGCGGGAGAGGCAACACCGGGGAGCTGTTTTTT.

V gene TRBV5-1 combines with J gene TRBJ1-6, with 9 bases fitting TRBD1. The CDR3 spans 15 residues. Looked up from germline, CDR1 is SGHRS and CDR2 is YFSETQ. With V trimmed by 4 bases and J by 10 bases, 9 bases remained unmatched. CDR3 loop: CASSLSGTGRSPLHF. Here the CDR3 DNA reads TGCGCCAGCAGCCTATCCGGGACAGGGAGATCACCCCTCCACTTT.

The chain uses TRBV7-9 and TRBJ1-2; 7 nucleotides agree with TRBD1. V lost 2 bases, J lost 8 bases, and 11 bases stayed unmatched. The CDR3 totals 15 residues. In germline, CDR1 is SEHNR, CDR2 FQNEAQ (reference sequence). The CDR3 loop is CASSLMGQSPRGYTF. CDR3 in DNA: TGTGCCAGCAGCTTAATGGGACAGTCGCCTCGGGGCTACACCTTC.

This clone showed up many times. The chain is built from TRBV27 and TRBJ1-2, with D maybe TRBD1 (6 bases). CDR3 length: 13 amino acids. Germline V gives CDR1 MNHEY, CDR2 SMNVEV (reference sequence). With 3 bases removed from V and 4 bases from J, the gap between germline ends came to 9 bases. The CDR3 nucleotides are TGTGCCAGCAGTTTGGGGGCGGGCTATGGCTACACCTTC. This translates into CASSLGAGYGYTF.

The chain couples TRBV24-1 to TRBJ1-5; D ambiguous. V was trimmed by 5 bases and J by 5 bases, leaving 6 bases between them. CDR1 is KGHDR and CDR2 is SFDVKD in the germline V gene. CDR3 size: 12 residues. The CDR3 here is CATSAGDQPQHF. Here the CDR3 DNA reads TGTGCCACCAGTGCCGGGGATCAGCCCCAGCATTTT.

In its sample, this clone was seen once. The genes are TRBV12-3 or TRBV12-4 and TRBJ1-6, with 7 bases that match TRBD1. Trimming took 10 bases from V and 9 from J; bases not matched to a gene: 6. The CDR3 contains 12 residues. The CDR3 nucleotides are TGTGCCACCCACAGGGGAGGTTCACCCCTCCACTTT. It translates to CATHRGGSPLHF.

The chain uses TRBV3-1 (or the pseudogene TRBV3-2) and TRBJ1-5; D remains ambiguous. The V and J ends lost 4 bases and 0 bases respectively, with 10 bases between them. CDR3 length: 15 amino acids. The germline CDR1 and CDR2 sequences are LGHDT and YNNKEL (reference sequence). The CDR3 nucleotides read TGTGCCAGCAGCCGGGGAGGGTTTAGCAATCAGCCCCAGCATTTT. As protein: CASSRGGFSNQPQHF.

This clone has just one count. The chain carries TRBV9 and TRBJ2-7; D is unresolved. Germline V gives CDR1 SGDLS, CDR2 YYNGEE. V was shortened by 4 bases and J by 4 bases, with 12 bases between the two germline ends. The CDR3 has 13 amino acids. DNA of the CDR3: TGTGCCAGCAGCCCAGAGGTCTTTTACGAGCAGTACTTC. This sequence encodes CASSPEVFYEQYF. Variable domain in full (rest from reference TRBV9 and TRBJ2-7): DSGVTQTPKHLITATGQRVTLRCSPRSGDLSVYWYQQSLDQGLQFLIQYYNGEERAKGNILERFSAQQFPDLHSELNLSSLELGDSALYFCASSPEVFYEQYFGPGTRLTVT.

This chain uses TRBV11-3 with TRBJ1-1; TRBD1 might be the D (5 bases). Trimming stripped 1 base from V and 3 bases from J, with 9 bases between. The germline V gene encodes CDR1 SGHNT and CDR2 YENEEA. This CDR3 is built from 14 residues. The DNA for the CDR3 is TGTGCCAGCAGCTTAGTGCGGGGGGACACTGAAGCTTTCTTT. This gives the protein CASSLVRGDTEAFF.

The chain uses TRBV19 and TRBJ1-4, with TRBD1 matching over 10 bases. Germline V gene sequence: CDR1 LNHDA, CDR2 SQIVND (reference sequence). V shed 10 bases, J shed 8 bases, and the junction held 7 bases outside the gene matches. This CDR3 region has 13 residues. CDR3 DNA sequence: TGTGCCACCGACAGGGGGCTAGGAGAAAAACTGTTTTTT. Amino acids: CATDRGLGEKLFF.

This clone was seen once. The chain links TRBV7-9 to TRBJ2-7; tentative D call: TRBD1 (5 bases). The CDR3 runs to 15 residues. Germline CDR1 reads SEHNR; CDR2 reads FQNEAQ (reference sequence). V lost 5 bases, J lost 4 bases, and 18 bases lay in between. The chain's CDR3 is CASSHGRRATYEQYF. CDR3 in DNA: TGTGCCAGCAGCCACGGACGCAGGGCGACGTACGAGCAGTACTTC.